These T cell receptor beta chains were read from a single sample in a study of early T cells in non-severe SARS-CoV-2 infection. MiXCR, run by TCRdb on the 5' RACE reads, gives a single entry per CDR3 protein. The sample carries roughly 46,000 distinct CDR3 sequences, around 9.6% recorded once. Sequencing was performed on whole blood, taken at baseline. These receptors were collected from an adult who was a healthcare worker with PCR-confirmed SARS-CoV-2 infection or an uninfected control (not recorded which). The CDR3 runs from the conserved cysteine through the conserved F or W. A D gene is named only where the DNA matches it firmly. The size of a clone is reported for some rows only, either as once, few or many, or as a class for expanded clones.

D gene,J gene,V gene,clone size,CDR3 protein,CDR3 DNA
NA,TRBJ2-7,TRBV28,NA,CASRQAYEQYF,TGTGCCAGCCGACAGGCCTACGAGCAGTACTTC
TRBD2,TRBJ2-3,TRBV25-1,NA,CASSLAGGSDTQYF,TGTGCCAGCAGCCTAGCGGGAGGGTCAGATACGCAGTATTTT
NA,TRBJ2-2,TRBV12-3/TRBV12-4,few,CASSLQGWAGELFF,TGTGCCAGTAGTTTACAGGGTTGGGCCGGGGAGCTGTTTTTT
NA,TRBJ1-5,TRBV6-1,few,CASSWTGNSNQPQHF,TGTGCCAGCAGTTGGACGGGAAATAGCAATCAGCCCCAGCATTTT
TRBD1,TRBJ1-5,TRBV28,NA,CASSPGTGRSQPQHF,TGTGCCAGCAGTCCCGGGACAGGGCGTTCTCAGCCCCAGCATTTT
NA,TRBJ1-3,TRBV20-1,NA,CSAIGSSGNTIYF,TGCAGTGCAATAGGGAGCTCTGGAAACACCATATATTTT
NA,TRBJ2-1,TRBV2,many,CASSRDQGSYNEQFF,TGTGCCAGCAGCCGTGATCAGGGGTCTTACAATGAGCAGTTCTTC
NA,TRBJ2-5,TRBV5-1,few,CASSLNPGIGETQYF,TGCGCCAGCAGCTTAAACCCAGGGATTGGGGAGACCCAGTACTTC
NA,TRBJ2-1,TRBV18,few,CASSQEAEQFF,TGTGCCAGCTCACAAGAGGCTGAGCAGTTCTTC
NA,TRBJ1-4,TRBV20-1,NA,CSASLQGGEKLFF,TGCAGTGCTAGTCTACAGGGCGGTGAAAAACTGTTTTTT
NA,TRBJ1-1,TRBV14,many,CASSPGLRDTEAFF,TGTGCCAGCAGCCCGGGCCTCCGGGACACCGAAGCTTTCTTT
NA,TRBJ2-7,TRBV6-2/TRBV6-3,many,CASRTDFSYEQYF,TGTGCCAGCAGAACAGATTTCTCCTACGAGCAGTACTTC
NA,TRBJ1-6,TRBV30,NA,CAWTVGRTGSPLHF,TGTGCCTGGACCGTGGGGAGGACCGGTTCACCCCTCCACTTT
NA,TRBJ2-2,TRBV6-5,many,CASSLGGGIPGELFF,TGTGCCAGCAGCCTGGGGGGAGGTATCCCCGGGGAGCTGTTTTTT
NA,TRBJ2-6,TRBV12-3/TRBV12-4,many,CASRRANVLTF,TGTGCCAGCAGGCGGGCCAACGTCCTGACTTTC
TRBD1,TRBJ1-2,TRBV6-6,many,CASSKDRGYGYTF,TGTGCCAGCAGTAAAGACAGGGGGTACGGCTACACCTTC